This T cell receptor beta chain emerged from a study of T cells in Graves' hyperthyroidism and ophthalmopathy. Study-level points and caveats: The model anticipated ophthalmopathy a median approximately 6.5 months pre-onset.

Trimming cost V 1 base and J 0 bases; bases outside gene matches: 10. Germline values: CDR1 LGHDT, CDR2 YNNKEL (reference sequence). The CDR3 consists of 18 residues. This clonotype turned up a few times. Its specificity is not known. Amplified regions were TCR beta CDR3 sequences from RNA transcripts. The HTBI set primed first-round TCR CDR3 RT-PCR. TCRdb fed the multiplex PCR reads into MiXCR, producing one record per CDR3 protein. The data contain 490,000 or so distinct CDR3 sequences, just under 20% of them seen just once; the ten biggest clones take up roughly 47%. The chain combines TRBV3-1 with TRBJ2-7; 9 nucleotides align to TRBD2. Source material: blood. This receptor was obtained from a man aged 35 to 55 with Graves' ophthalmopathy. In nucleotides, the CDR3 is TGTGCCAGCAGCCAAGTCCCCCCTCTAGCGGGGCCCTCCTACGAGCAGTACTTC. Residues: CASSQVPPLAGPSYEQYF.